This TCR beta chain was sequenced in a study of T-cell reconstitution after alpha-beta-depleted transplantation in children. This CDR3 region has 13 residues. CDR1 SGHTA and CDR2 FQGTGA come from the germline V gene. The V and J ends lost 4 bases and 4 bases respectively, with 7 bases between them. Unique molecular identifiers were used in preparing the TCRbeta library. TCRdb independently ran MiXCR on the PCR reads; one entry per CDR3 protein. There are about 400,000 distinct CDR3 sequences in the sample; over 20% occur only once, and 3.5% to 4% lies in the top ten. The input for sequencing was PBMCs from the stem cell graft donor, taken from the stem cell graft. The chain links TRBV7-3 to TRBJ2-2; D gene unclear. The receptor's source is a human donor who donated a stem cell graft to a child with acute myeloid leukemia. For the CDR3, the DNA is TGTGCCAGCAGCTCCGCTAGCACCGGGGAGCTGTTTTTT. It is translated as CASSSASTGELFF. Complete variable domain (other parts from reference TRBV7-3 and TRBJ2-2): GAGVSQTPSNKVTEKGKYVELRCDPISGHTALYWYRQSLGQGPEFLIYFQGTGAADDSGLPNDRFFAVRPEGSVSTLKIQRTERGDSAVYLCASSSASTGELFFGEGSRLTVL.